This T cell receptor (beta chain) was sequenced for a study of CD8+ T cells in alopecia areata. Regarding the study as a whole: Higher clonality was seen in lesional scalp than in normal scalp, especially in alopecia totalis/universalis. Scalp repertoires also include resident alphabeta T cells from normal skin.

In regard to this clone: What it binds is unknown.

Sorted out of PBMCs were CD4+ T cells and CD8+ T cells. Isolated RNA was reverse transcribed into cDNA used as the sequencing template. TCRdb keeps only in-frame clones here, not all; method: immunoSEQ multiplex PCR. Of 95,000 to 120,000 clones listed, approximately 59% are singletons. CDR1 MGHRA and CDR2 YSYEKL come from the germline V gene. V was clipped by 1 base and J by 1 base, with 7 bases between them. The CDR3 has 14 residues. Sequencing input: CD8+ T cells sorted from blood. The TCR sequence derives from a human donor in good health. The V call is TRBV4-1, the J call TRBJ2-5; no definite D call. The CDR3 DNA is TGCGCCAGCAGCCAAGTGACGGGCCAAGAGACCCAGTACTTC. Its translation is CASSQVTGQETQYF.